The 2 T cell receptor beta chains given below trace back to one sample, sequenced in a study of blood T cells in healthy people across ages. Next came a second PCR, run for about 7 to 11 cycles, which used a sample-barcoded 5' primer along with a J-beta primer mix. Each CDR3 protein is one row after TCRdb ran MiXCR on the 5' RACE reads. The profile shows 750,000 to 950,000 distinct CDR3 sequences, around 25% of them singletons. These same records also appear under a second study, on T cells of mothers and their children.

Sample: blood. The receptors derive from a boy aged 5-17 years in good health.

This clonotype was seen a few times. The chain is built from TRBV24-1 and TRBJ2-3; D call uncertain. From germline, CDR1 is KGHDR and CDR2 SFDVKD. V was pared by 0 bases and J by 3 bases, with 9 bases between. The CDR3 has 15 amino acids. The chain's CDR3 is CATSDLRAVTDTQYF. CDR3 DNA: TGTGCCACCAGTGATTTGCGGGCAGTAACAGATACGCAGTATTTT.

This chain links TRBV11-2 with TRBJ2-1; D not certain. Between the trimmed V and J ends, which lost 0 bases and 1 base, there was a span of 10 bases. The CDR3 loop spans 16 amino acids. Looked up from germline, CDR1 is SGHAT and CDR2 is FQNNGV. The CDR3 region is CASSLEAGTSYNEQFF. CDR3 DNA sequence: TGTGCCAGCAGCTTAGAGGCAGGAACGTCCTACAATGAGCAGTTCTTC.